The 11 T cell receptor beta chains below come from one sample, sequenced in a study of CD8+ T cells in alopecia areata. Extracted RNA was reverse transcribed, and the resulting cDNA served as sequencing template. Generated by immunoSEQ multiplex PCR, the TCRdb table keeps only in-frame clones and is missing some. The table has about 140,000 clones, roughly 60% seen once. Sequencing was done on a sample of CD4+ T cells sorted from blood. The origin of the receptors is a human donor in good health.

This chain uses TRBV7-8 with TRBJ2-7; D assignment may be TRBD1 or TRBD2 (5 bases each). The CDR3 has 15 residues. Germline V gene data show CDR1 as SGHVS and CDR2 as FQNEAQ. The V end was cut by 3 bases, the J end by 3 bases, with 15 bases between. The CDR3 protein is CASSFATGTDYEQYF. CDR3 nucleotide sequence: TGTGCCAGCAGCTTCGCTACCGGGACCGACTACGAGCAGTACTTC.

The CDR3 nucleotides read TGTGCCTGGAGCGCCAAAACGGAGCAGTTCTTC. It codes for CAWSAKTEQFF. The genes are TRBV30 and TRBJ2-1; D gene uncertain. The V gene lost 3 bases and the J gene lost 10 bases, with 10 bases spanning the gap. From germline, CDR1 is GTSNPN and CDR2 SVGIG (reference sequence). This CDR3 spans 11 amino acids. Combining the CDR3 with reference TRBV30 and TRBJ2-1 gives the whole variable domain SQTIHQWPATLVQPVGSPLSLECTVEGTSNPNLYWYRQAAGRGLQLLFYSVGIGQISSEVPQNLSASRPQDRQFILSSKKLLLSDSGFYLCAWSAKTEQFFGPGTRLTVL.

V and J are TRBV23-1 and TRBJ1-2; TRBD1 is a possible D gene (5 bases). TRBV23-1 is treated as an ORF (open reading frame) with a function not yet certain. V was trimmed by 7 bases and J by 0 bases, leaving 12 bases between them. This CDR3 comprises 14 residues. CDR3 loop: CASTRGEANYGYTF. The CDR3 bases are TGCGCCAGCACCCGGGGGGAAGCTAACTATGGCTACACCTTC.

This rearrangement joins TRBV23-1 to TRBJ2-5; no firm D call. TRBV23-1 is an open reading frame, and its role is uncertain. There are 15 residues in the CDR3. Between the trimmed V and J ends, which lost 2 bases and 5 bases, there was a span of 15 bases. CDR3 coding DNA: TGCGCCAGCAGTCAACGCCCTGGCGTACCGGAGACCCAGTACTTC. This translates into CASSQRPGVPETQYF.

This clone was picked up a small number of times. This sequence joins TRBV30 and TRBJ1-1; D possibly corresponds to TRBD1 (5 bases). Germline-derived CDR1 and CDR2 are GTSNPN and SVGIG (reference sequence). Trimming stripped 5 bases from V and 7 bases from J, with 17 bases between. The CDR3 extends over 13 amino acids. CDR3 sequence (DNA): TGTGCCTGGGCTTGGAGGCAGGGTATTGAAGCTTTCTTT. It encodes CAWAWRQGIEAFF.

The chain recombines TRBV2 with TRBJ1-2; possibly TRBD1 for D (6 bases). Trimming stripped 5 bases from V and 0 bases from J, with 13 bases between. Germline V gives CDR1 SNHLY, CDR2 FYNNEI. CDR3 length: 15 amino acids. The CDR3 sequence: CASSRNRQANYGYTF. The CDR3 DNA is TGTGCCAGCAGTCGCAACAGACAGGCTAACTATGGCTACACCTTC.

The rearrangement joins TRBV30 to TRBJ1-1; tentatively, D is TRBD1 (6 bases). Germline V gene lookup returns CDR1 GTSNPN and CDR2 SVGIG (reference sequence). The germline V and J ends were trimmed by 1 base and 4 bases, with 16 bases remaining between them. This CDR3 spans 15 amino acids. DNA for the CDR3: TGTGCCTGGAGTGCCACCGCGACAGGTCCCACTGAAGCTTTCTTT. Its protein is CAWSATATGPTEAFF.

This clone showed up just a few times. The rearrangement joins TRBV11-2 to TRBJ2-1; a possible D gene is TRBD2 (5 bases). The CDR3 extends over 13 amino acids. CDR1 is SGHAT and CDR2 is FQNNGV in the germline V gene. Trimming pared 5 bases from V and 11 bases from J, leaving 16 bases between. CDR3 region: CASSPTAGAQQFF. Written as DNA, the CDR3 is TGTGCCAGCAGCCCTACGGCGGGTGCCCAGCAGTTCTTC.

CDR3 protein: CAWTPRGDLGTLAKNIQYF. As DNA, the CDR3 is TGTGCCTGGACTCCAAGGGGGGATCTGGGTACCTTAGCCAAAAACATTCAGTACTTC. The V gene is TRBV30, the J gene TRBJ2-4; possibly TRBD1 or TRBD2 for D (6 bases each). Germline CDR1 and CDR2: GTSNPN and SVGIG (reference sequence). V was trimmed by 4 bases and J by 0 bases, leaving 25 bases between them. This CDR3 is built from 19 residues.

This clone came up once. CDR3 amino acids: CAWSEGLLGNTIYF. Here the CDR3 DNA reads TGTGCCTGGAGTGAAGGACTTTTGGGAAACACCATATATTTT. The J gene is TRBJ1-3, the V gene TRBV30, with no clear D. The CDR3 totals 14 residues. The germline V and J ends were trimmed by 1 base and 4 bases, with 11 bases remaining between them. CDR1 and CDR2 from the germline V gene are GTSNPN and SVGIG (reference sequence).

This sequence joins TRBV25-1 and TRBJ2-5; D is unclear. Germline-derived CDR1 and CDR2 are MGHDK and SYGVNS. The CDR3 totals 14 residues. Trimming left V 3 bases short and J 4 bases short, with 12 bases between. CDR3 loop: CASSDEENRETQYF. For the CDR3, the DNA is TGTGCCAGCAGTGATGAGGAGAACAGAGAGACCCAGTACTTC.